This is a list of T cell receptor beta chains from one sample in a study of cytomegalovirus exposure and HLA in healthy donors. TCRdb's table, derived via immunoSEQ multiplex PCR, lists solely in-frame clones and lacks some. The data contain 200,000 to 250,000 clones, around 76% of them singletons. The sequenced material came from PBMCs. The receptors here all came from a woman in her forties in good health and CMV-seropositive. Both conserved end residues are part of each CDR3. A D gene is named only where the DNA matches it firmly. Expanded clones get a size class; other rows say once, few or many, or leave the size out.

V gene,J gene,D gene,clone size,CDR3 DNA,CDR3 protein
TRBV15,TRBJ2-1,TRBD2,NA,TGTGCCACGAGAGAAGCGGGAGAGAGCTATGAGCAGTTCTTC,CATREAGESYEQFF
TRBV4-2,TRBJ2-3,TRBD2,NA,TGTGCCAGCAGCCGGACGGGGGGGTTGGGAGATACGCAGTATTTT,CASSRTGGLGDTQYF
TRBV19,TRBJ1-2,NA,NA,TGTGCCAGTAGGATGGACAGTCTCTATGGCTACACCTTC,CASRMDSLYGYTF
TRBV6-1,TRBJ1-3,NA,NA,TGTGCCAGCAGTGAAGCGCACGGGTACGGAAACACCATATATTTT,CASSEAHGYGNTIYF
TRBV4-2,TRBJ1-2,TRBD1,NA,TGTGCCAGCAGCCAAGATGTCCAGGGGGTATTCACCTTC,CASSQDVQGVFTF
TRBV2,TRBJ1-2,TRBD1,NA,TGTGCCAGCAGTGGCCCCGGGTCAGACAGGGCAATAGGCTATGGCTACACCTTC,CASSGPGSDRAIGYGYTF
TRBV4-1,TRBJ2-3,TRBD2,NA,TGCGCCAGCAGCCATGGACTAGCGGGACTACACGGCACAGATACGCAGTATTTT,CASSHGLAGLHGTDTQYF
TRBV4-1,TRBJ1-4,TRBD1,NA,TGCGCCAGCAGCCAAGGACAGGGGAAGGGTGATGAAAAACTGTTTTTT,CASSQGQGKGDEKLFF
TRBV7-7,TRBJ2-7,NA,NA,TGTGCCAGCAGCTTAGATTCAGGGGAAGAGCAGTACTTC,CASSLDSGEEQYF
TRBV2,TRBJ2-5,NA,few,TGTGCCAGCACCCGGGACCAAGAGACCCAGTACTTC,CASTRDQETQYF
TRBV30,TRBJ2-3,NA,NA,TGTGCCTTTACACCGGGAGCGGGAGATACGCAGTATTTT,CAFTPGAGDTQYF
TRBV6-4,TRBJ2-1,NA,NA,TGTGCCAGCAGCGAAGGGGCAGGACCATACAATGAGCAGTTCTTC,CASSEGAGPYNEQFF
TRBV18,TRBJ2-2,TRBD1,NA,TGTGCCAGCTCAAAGGGACAGGGCCTCACCGGGGAGCTGTTTTTT,CASSKGQGLTGELFF
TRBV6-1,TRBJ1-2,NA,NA,TGTGCCAGCAGATTCACCGTGGACAGCAACTATGGCTACACCTTC,CASRFTVDSNYGYTF
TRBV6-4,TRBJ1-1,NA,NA,TGTGCCAGCAGTTCGGGTCGGAACACTGAAGCTTTCTTT,CASSSGRNTEAFF
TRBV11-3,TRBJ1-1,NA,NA,TGTGCCAGCAGCTTAGTAAGGGGAGGTGTCACTGAAGCTTTCTTT,CASSLVRGGVTEAFF